The 12 T cell receptor beta chains below come from one sample, sequenced in a study of vaccination and CD4 T cells after COVID-19 (dated by TCRdb to between 2022 and 2023). Read against the paper, the sample's treatment or condition label means: 10-day PBMC culture with coronavirus spike peptide pools or control peptides (ViraFEST assay). The antigens these receptors bind are not known. Receptor libraries were prepared by PCR. The sequencer listed for this sample is Illumina iSeq 100. DNA from cultured CD4+ T cells underwent TCR sequencing with the Oncomine TCR Beta short-read assay at the Johns Hopkins FTIC core. TCRdb reran the public reads through fastp at Q25 and MiXCR, keeping productive beta chains. Every entry covers one CDR3 protein and lists the most common genes and DNA from its rows. The sample table contains around 10,000 distinct CDR3 sequences; only one count was recorded for roughly 69% of them. The leading ten clones occupy 10% of the sample.

Sequencing was done on a sample of CD4+ T cells from blood, cultured in vitro. The receptors originated from a human donor who had recovered from COVID-19.

In its sample, this clonotype was seen a few times. The J gene is TRBJ1-3, the V gene TRBV7-9; 9 bases align to TRBD1. The CDR3 runs to 17 residues. The V gene end was trimmed by 5 bases and the J gene end by 4 bases; junction bases not matched to a gene: 12. The germline CDR1 and CDR2 sequences are SEHNR and FQNEAQ (reference sequence). The CDR3 region has the DNA TGTGCCAGCAGCCCCTTGGAGGGACAGGGCGGAGGAAACACCATATATTTT. It encodes CASSPLEGQGGGNTIYF.

The chain links TRBV11-3 to TRBJ2-3, with TRBD2 matching over 8 bases. Germline CDR1 and CDR2: SGHNT and YENEEA. The CDR3 is made up of 15 amino acids. V shed 3 bases and J 7 bases; nucleotides not matched to a gene: 9. CDR3 DNA: TGTGCCAGCAGCTTTCAGGCGGGGGGACAAAATACGCAGTATTTT. This sequence encodes CASSFQAGGQNTQYF.

This clonotype was counted a single time. The J gene is TRBJ2-3, the V gene TRBV20-1; a possible D gene is TRBD2 (6 bases). Per germline, CDR1 DFQATT and CDR2 SNEGSKA (reference sequence). The CDR3 is 17 amino acids. V lost 6 bases, J lost 2 bases, and 24 bases lay in between. This CDR3 reads CSAPAAVGSEPTDTQYF. The CDR3 region has the DNA TGCAGTGCCCCGGCGGCGGTCGGGAGTGAGCCCACAGATACGCAGTATTTT.

CDR3 in DNA: TGTGCCAGCAGTTTAGCGGGCGGGACAGGAGATACGCAGTATTTT. This sequence encodes CASSLAGGTGDTQYF. The chain is built from TRBV12-3 or TRBV12-4 and TRBJ2-3; 8 bases match TRBD1. The V gene end was trimmed by 0 bases and the J gene end by 5 bases; junction bases not matched to a gene: 4. The CDR3 is 15 residues long.

The rearrangement links TRBV2 to TRBJ1-2; the D is unclear. CDR1 is SNHLY and CDR2 is FYNNEI in the germline V gene. The CDR3 is made up of 12 amino acids. Trimming cost V 1 base and J 4 bases, with 4 bases left between them. The CDR3 sequence: CASSEDSYGYTF. CDR3 sequence (DNA): TGTGCCAGCAGTGAAGACAGCTATGGCTACACCTTC.

The chain recombines TRBV6-1 with TRBJ2-5, with 7 bases that match TRBD1. This CDR3 comprises 13 residues. Germline CDR1 is MNHNS and CDR2 is SASEGT. Trimming took 6 bases from V and 5 from J; bases not matched to a gene: 6. The CDR3 DNA reads TGTGCCAGCAGACGACAGGGTATGGAGACCCAGTACTTC. Its protein is CASRRQGMETQYF.

This chain uses TRBV6-5 with TRBJ2-3; the D gene is possibly TRBD1 (6 bases). This CDR3 contains 15 residues. The V gene lost 3 bases and the J gene lost 1 base, with 11 bases spanning the gap. Germline CDR1 MNHEY, CDR2 SVGAGI. CDR3 in amino acids: CASSYRGLGTDTQYF. In DNA form, the CDR3 reads TGTGCCAGCAGTTATAGGGGGTTGGGCACAGATACGCAGTATTTT.

The rearrangement joins TRBV24-1 to TRBJ2-7; no firm D call. V was cut by 7 bases and J by 6 bases, with 9 bases left in between. CDR1 and CDR2 (germline): KGHDR, SFDVKD. This CDR3 is 11 amino acids long. The CDR3, as DNA: TGTGCCACCAGCTACCTCGGCGAGCAGTACTTC. Translation gives CATSYLGEQYF.

The chain carries TRBV20-1 and TRBJ2-3; 9 bases are a match to TRBD2. CDR1 and CDR2 from the germline V gene are DFQATT and SNEGSKA (reference sequence). The CDR3 length is 15 residues. Trimming took 6 bases from V and 6 from J; bases not matched to a gene: 13. The CDR3 protein is CSAPNASGIDDTQYF. DNA of the CDR3: TGCAGTGCCCCTAATGCTAGCGGGATCGACGATACGCAGTATTTT.

This chain joins TRBV6-2 or TRBV6-3 and TRBJ2-2; D is tentatively TRBD1 or TRBD2 (5 bases each). The CDR3 totals 14 residues. V lost 6 bases and J lost 6, with 14 bases in between. Germline assignment: CDR1 MNHEY and CDR2 SVGEGT. CDR3 DNA: TGTGCCAGCAGGTCTGGGGGTTCCGCCGGGGAGCTGTTTTTT. Its translation is CASRSGGSAGELFF.

The V gene is TRBV11-3, the J gene TRBJ1-2; 10 nucleotides agree with TRBD1. V shed 5 bases and J 4 bases; nucleotides not matched to a gene: 7. Germline V gene sequence: CDR1 SGHNT, CDR2 YENEEA. The CDR3 covers 15 residues. The CDR3 loop reads CASSLTTGGTYGYTF. CDR3 DNA sequence: TGTGCCAGCAGCCTAACGACAGGGGGCACCTATGGCTACACCTTC. The full variable domain, its missing parts supplied by reference TRBV11-3 and TRBJ1-2, is EAGVVQSPRYKIIEKKQPVAFWCNPISGHNTLYWYLQNLGQGPELLIRYENEEAVDDSQLPKDRFSAERLKGVDSTLKIQPAELGDSAVYLCASSLTTGGTYGYTFGSGTRLTVV.

V gene TRBV11-3 combines with J gene TRBJ1-2, with 8 bases that match TRBD1. Germline loops: CDR1 SGHNT, CDR2 YENEEA. The CDR3 is 16 residues long. J lost 4 bases, V lost 5 bases, and 12 bases had no gene match. The CDR3: CASSQGPGQGGYGYTF. CDR3 DNA sequence: TGTGCCAGCAGCCAGGGCCCAGGACAGGGAGGCTATGGCTACACCTTC.